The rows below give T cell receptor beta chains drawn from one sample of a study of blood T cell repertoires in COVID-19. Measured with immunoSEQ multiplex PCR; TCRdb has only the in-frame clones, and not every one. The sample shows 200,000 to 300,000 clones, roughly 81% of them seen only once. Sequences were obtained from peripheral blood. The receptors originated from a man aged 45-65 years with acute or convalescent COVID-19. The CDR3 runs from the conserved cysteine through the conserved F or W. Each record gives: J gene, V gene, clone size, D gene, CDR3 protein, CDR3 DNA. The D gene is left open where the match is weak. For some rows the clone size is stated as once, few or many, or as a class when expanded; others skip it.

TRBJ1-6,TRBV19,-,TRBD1,CASRIPGQGASSPLHF,TGTGCCAGTAGGATACCGGGACAGGGGGCGAGTTCACCCCTCCACTTT
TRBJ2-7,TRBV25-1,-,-,CASRTAYEQYF,TGTGCCAGCCGGACAGCCTACGAGCAGTACTTC
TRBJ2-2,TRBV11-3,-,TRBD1,CASSRTGTGATGELFF,TGTGCCAGCAGCCGAACCGGGACAGGCGCTACCGGGGAGCTGTTTTTT
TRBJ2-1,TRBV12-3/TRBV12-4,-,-,CASSFVGGEQFF,TGTGCCAGCAGTTTTGTCGGTGGTGAGCAGTTCTTC
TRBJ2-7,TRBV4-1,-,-,CASSQVPKNELYEQYF,TGCGCCAGCAGCCAAGTTCCGAAGAACGAGCTCTACGAGCAGTACTTC
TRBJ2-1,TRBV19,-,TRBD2,CASNAGTSGRNEQFF,TGTGCCAGTAACGCTGGGACTAGCGGGAGGAATGAGCAGTTCTTC
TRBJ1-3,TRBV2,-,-,CASAEGSKGNTIYF,TGTGCCAGCGCTGAAGGGAGTAAGGGAAACACCATATATTTT
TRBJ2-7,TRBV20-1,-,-,CSASDRGEQYF,TGCAGTGCTAGTGATCGCGGCGAGCAGTACTTC
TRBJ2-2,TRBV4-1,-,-,CASSRASAGELFF,TGCGCCAGCAGCCGGGCGTCCGCCGGGGAGCTGTTTTTT
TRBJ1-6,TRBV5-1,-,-,CASMGPTPSPLHF,TGCGCCAGCATGGGCCCAACCCCTTCACCCCTCCACTTT
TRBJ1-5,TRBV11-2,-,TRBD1,CASSLGDRAFEPQHF,TGTGCCAGCAGCTTAGGGGACAGGGCTTTCGAGCCCCAGCATTTT
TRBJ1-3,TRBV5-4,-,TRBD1,CASTFGTGAGNTIYF,TGTGCCAGCACCTTTGGGACAGGGGCAGGAAACACCATATATTTT
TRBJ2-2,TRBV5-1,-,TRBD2,CASSHGTSGYTGELFF,TGCGCCAGCAGCCATGGGACTAGCGGGTACACCGGGGAGCTGTTTTTT
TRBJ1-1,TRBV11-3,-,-,CASSLGGLMNTEAFF,TGTGCCAGCAGCTTAGGAGGTCTGATGAACACTGAAGCTTTCTTT
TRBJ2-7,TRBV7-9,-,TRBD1,CASSSGQGRSF,TGTGCCAGCAGCTCCGGACAGGGGAGGTCCTTC
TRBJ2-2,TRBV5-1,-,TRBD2,CASSLEPGGTGELFF,TGCGCCAGCAGCTTGGAACCGGGAGGGACCGGGGAGCTGTTTTTT
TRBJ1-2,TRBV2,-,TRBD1,CASSEKGQGGYGYTF,TGTGCCAGCAGTGAAAAGGGGCAGGGGGGCTATGGCTACACCTTC
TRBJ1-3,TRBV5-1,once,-,CASMEGSGNTIYF,TGCGCCAGCATGGAGGGAAGTGGAAACACCATATATTTT
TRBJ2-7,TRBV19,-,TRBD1,CASSITGQGSEQYF,TGTGCCAGTAGTATTACGGGACAGGGTTCCGAGCAGTACTTC
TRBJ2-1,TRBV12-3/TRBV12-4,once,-,CASSPRENNEQFF,TGTGCCAGCAGCCCTAGAGAGAACAATGAGCAGTTCTTC
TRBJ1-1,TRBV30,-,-,CALELRRAFF,TGTGCCTTGGAGCTGAGGCGGGCTTTCTTT
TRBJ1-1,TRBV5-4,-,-,CASSSDGGRDTEAFF,TGTGCCAGCAGCTCAGACGGGGGAAGGGACACTGAAGCTTTCTTT
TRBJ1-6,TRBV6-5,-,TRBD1,CASSYSRGHGSPLHF,TGTGCCAGCAGTTACTCGAGGGGGCACGGATCACCCCTCCACTTT
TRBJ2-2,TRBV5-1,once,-,CASSPGQFPGELFF,TGCGCCAGCAGCCCAGGACAGTTTCCCGGGGAGCTGTTTTTT
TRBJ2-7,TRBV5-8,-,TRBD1,CASSRGQGLSYEQYF,TGTGCCAGCAGCAGGGGACAGGGCCTTTCCTACGAGCAGTACTTC
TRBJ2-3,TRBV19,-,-,CASSIRSGTDTQYF,TGTGCCAGTAGTATCCGGTCGGGTACAGATACGCAGTATTTT
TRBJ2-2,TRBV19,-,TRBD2,CASSPGLGVGRELFF,TGTGCCAGTAGTCCGGGACTAGGGGTTGGCCGGGAGCTGTTTTTT
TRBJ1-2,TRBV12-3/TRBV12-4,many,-,CASKLGGNYGYTF,TGTGCCAGCAAACTGGGGGGTAACTATGGCTACACCTTC
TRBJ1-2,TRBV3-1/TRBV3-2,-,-,CASSQDRVNGYTF,TGTGCCAGCAGCCAAGACAGGGTGAATGGCTACACCTTC
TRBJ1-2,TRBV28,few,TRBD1,CASSTNAGGYGYTF,TGTGCCAGCAGCACGAATGCAGGGGGCTATGGCTACACCTTC
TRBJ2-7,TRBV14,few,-,CASSQTGSREWEQYF,TGTGCCAGCAGCCAAACAGGGTCCAGGGAGTGGGAGCAGTACTTC
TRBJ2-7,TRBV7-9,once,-,CASSLVGGDVSYEQYF,TGTGCCAGCAGCTTAGTAGGGGGGGACGTCTCCTACGAGCAGTACTTC
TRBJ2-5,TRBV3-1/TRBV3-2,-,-,CASSFASRVVETQYF,TGTGCCAGCAGTTTTGCTTCGAGGGTAGTGGAGACCCAGTACTTC
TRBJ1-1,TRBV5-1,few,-,CASSSGGTRINTEAFF,TGCGCCAGCAGTTCGGGAGGAACAAGAATTAACACTGAAGCTTTCTTT
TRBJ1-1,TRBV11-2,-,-,CASSSQENTEAFF,TGTGCCAGCAGCTCCCAGGAAAATACTGAAGCTTTCTTT
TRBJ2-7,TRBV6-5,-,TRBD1,CASTPGQGLYEQYF,TGTGCCAGCACCCCGGGACAGGGGCTCTACGAGCAGTACTTC
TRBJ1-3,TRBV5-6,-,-,CASSWGGRNTIYF,TGTGCCAGCAGCTGGGGAGGACGGAACACCATATATTTT
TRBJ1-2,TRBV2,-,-,CASSYWETGYTF,TGTGCCAGCAGTTATTGGGAGACTGGCTACACCTTC
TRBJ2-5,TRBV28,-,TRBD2,CASTPPGLLETQYF,TGTGCCAGCACTCCCCCGGGACTATTAGAGACCCAGTACTTC
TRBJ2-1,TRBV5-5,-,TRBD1,CASSLIYPGQGGNEQFF,TGTGCCAGCAGCTTAATATACCCGGGACAGGGAGGCAATGAGCAGTTCTTC
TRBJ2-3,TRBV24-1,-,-,CATSDLLPGGTDTQYF,TGTGCCACCAGTGATTTACTCCCGGGGGGCACAGATACGCAGTATTTT
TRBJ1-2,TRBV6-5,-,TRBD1,CASSTGDYGYTF,TGTGCCAGCAGTACAGGGGACTATGGCTACACCTTC
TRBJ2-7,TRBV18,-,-,CASSPGRGDYEQYF,TGTGCCAGCTCACCGGGAAGGGGCGACTACGAGCAGTACTTC
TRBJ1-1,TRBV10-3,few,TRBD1,CAISARDSNTEAFF,TGTGCCATCAGTGCCCGGGACAGCAACACTGAAGCTTTCTTT
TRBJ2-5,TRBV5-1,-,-,CASSLANGVRETQYF,TGCGCCAGCAGCTTGGCCAACGGGGTGCGGGAGACCCAGTACTTC
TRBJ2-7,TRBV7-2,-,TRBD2,CASSSKPGLASPEQYF,TGTGCCAGCAGCTCTAAACCGGGACTAGCCTCTCCCGAGCAGTACTTC
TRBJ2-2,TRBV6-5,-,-,CASSYGRGARGGELFF,TGTGCCAGCAGTTACGGCAGGGGGGCAAGAGGCGGGGAGCTGTTTTTT
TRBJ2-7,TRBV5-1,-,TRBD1,CASSLAFGTGDHEQYF,TGCGCCAGCAGCTTGGCTTTTGGGACAGGGGACCACGAGCAGTACTTC
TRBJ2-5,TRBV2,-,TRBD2,CASRSGRAGETQYF,TGTGCCAGCAGGAGCGGGAGGGCCGGGGAGACCCAGTACTTC